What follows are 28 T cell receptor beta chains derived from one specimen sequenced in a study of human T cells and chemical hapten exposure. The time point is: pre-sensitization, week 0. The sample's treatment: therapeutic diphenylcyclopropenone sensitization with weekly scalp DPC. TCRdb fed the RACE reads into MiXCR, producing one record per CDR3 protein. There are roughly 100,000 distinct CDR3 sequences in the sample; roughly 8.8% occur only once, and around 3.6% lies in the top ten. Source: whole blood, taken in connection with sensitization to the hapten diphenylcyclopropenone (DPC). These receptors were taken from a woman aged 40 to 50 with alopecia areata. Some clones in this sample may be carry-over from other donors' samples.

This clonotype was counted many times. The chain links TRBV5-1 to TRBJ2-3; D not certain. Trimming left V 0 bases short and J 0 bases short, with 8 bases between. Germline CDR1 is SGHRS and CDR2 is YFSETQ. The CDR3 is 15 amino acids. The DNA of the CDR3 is TGCGCCAGCAGCTTGGGAGCAGCTAGCACAGATACGCAGTATTTT. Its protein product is CASSLGAASTDTQYF. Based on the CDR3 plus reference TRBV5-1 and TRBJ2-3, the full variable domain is KAGVTQTPRYLIKTRGQQVTLSCSPISGHRSVSWYQQTPGQGLQFLFEYFSETQRNKGNFPGRFSGRQFSNSRSEMNVSTLELGDSALYLCASSLGAASTDTQYFGPGTRLTVL.

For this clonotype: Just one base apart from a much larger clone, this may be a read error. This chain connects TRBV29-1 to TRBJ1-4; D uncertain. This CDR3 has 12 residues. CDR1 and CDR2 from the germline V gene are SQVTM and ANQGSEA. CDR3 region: CSARSTDEKLYF. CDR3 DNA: TGCAGCGCACGGAGTACGGATGAAAAACTGTATTTT.

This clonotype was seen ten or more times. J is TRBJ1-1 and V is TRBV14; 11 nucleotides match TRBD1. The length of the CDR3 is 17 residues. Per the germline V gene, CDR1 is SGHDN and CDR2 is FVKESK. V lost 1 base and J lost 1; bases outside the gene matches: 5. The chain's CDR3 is CASSQARDRGKNTEAFF. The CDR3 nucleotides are TGTGCCAGCAGCCAAGCCCGGGACAGGGGGAAGAACACTGAAGCTTTCTTT.

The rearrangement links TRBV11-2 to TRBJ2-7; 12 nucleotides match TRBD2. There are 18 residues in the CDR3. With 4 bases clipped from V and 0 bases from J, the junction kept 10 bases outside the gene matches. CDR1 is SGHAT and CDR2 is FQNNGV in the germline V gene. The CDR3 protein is CASSSHRTSGASSYEQYF. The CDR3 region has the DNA TGTGCCAGCAGCTCCCATCGGACTAGCGGGGCTAGCTCCTACGAGCAGTACTTC.

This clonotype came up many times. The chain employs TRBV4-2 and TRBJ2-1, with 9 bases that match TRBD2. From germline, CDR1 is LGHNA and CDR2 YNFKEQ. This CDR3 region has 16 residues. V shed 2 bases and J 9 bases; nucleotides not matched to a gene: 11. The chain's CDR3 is CASSQPRLAVGGEQFF. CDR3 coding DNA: TGTGCCAGCAGCCAACCGAGACTAGCGGTGGGAGGTGAGCAGTTCTTC.

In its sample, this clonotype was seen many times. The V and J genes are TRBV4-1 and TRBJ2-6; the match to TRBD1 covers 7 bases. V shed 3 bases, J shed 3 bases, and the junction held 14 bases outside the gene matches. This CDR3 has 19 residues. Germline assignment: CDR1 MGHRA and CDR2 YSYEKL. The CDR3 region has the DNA TGCGCCAGCAGCCACCACATTAAGACAGGGCTAATTGGGGCCAACGTCCTGACTTTC. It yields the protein CASSHHIKTGLIGANVLTF.

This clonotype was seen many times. CDR3 protein: CAISESVGNNSPLHF. The CDR3 bases are TGTGCCATCAGTGAGTCTGTAGGGAATAATTCACCCCTCCACTTT. The chain has TRBV10-3 and TRBJ1-6, with D unresolved. The germline V gene has CDR1 ENHRY and CDR2 SYGVKD. Trimming shortened V by 0 bases and J by 5 bases, and 8 bases separated the two germline ends. The CDR3 is 15 residues long.

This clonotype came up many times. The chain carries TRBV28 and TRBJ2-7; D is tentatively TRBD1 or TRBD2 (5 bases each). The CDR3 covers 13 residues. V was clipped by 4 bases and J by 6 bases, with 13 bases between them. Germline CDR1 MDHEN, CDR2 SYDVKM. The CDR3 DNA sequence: TGTGCCAGCAGTTCCTCGGCTGGGGGCGAGCAGTACTTC. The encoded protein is CASSSSAGGEQYF.

This CDR3 is CASSSLTEPRYGYTF. Written as DNA, the CDR3 is TGCGCCAGCAGCTCTCTGACAGAGCCCCGATATGGCTACACCTTC. The chain is built from TRBV5-1 and TRBJ1-2; the D gene is possibly TRBD1 (5 bases). This CDR3 region has 15 residues. Per germline, CDR1 SGHRS and CDR2 YFSETQ. With 3 bases removed from V and 5 bases from J, the gap between germline ends came to 17 bases.

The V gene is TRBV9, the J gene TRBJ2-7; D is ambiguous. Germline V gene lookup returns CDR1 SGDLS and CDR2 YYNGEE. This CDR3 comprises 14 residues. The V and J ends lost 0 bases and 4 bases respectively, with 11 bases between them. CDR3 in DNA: TGTGCCAGCAGCGTAGGACCCTCCAGGTACGAGCAGTACTTC. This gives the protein CASSVGPSRYEQYF. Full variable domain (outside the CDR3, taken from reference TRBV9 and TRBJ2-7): DSGVTQTPKHLITATGQRVTLRCSPRSGDLSVYWYQQSLDQGLQFLIQYYNGEERAKGNILERFSAQQFPDLHSELNLSSLELGDSALYFCASSVGPSRYEQYFGPGTRLTVT.

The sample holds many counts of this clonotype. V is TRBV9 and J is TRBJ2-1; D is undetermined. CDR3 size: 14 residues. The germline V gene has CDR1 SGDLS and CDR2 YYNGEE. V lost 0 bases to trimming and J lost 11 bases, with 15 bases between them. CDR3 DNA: TGTGCCAGCAGCGTAGGGGAAGGGATAGGGAAGCAGTTCTTC. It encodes CASSVGEGIGKQFF.

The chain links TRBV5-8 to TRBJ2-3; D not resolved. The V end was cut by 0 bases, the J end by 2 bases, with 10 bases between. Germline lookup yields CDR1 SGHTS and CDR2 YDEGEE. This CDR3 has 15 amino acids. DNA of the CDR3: TGTGCCAGCAGCTTGGGGGCAGTCCCCACAGATACGCAGTATTTT. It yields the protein CASSLGAVPTDTQYF.

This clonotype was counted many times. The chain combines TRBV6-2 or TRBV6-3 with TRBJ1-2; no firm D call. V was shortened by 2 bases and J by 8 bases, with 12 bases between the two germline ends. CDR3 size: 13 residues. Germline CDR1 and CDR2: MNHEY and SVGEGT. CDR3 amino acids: CASSYGNLRGYTF. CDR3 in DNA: TGTGCCAGCAGTTACGGGAACTTAAGAGGCTACACCTTC.

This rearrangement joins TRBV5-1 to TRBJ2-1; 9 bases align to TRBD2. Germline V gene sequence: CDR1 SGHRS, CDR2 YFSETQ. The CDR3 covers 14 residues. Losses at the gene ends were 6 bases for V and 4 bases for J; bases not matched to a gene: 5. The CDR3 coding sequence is TGCGCCAGCACGACTAGCGGATCTTACAATGAGCAGTTCTTC. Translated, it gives CASTTSGSYNEQFF. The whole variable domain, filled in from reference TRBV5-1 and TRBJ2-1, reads KAGVTQTPRYLIKTRGQQVTLSCSPISGHRSVSWYQQTPGQGLQFLFEYFSETQRNKGNFPGRFSGRQFSNSRSEMNVSTLELGDSALYLCASTTSGSYNEQFFGPGTRLTVL.

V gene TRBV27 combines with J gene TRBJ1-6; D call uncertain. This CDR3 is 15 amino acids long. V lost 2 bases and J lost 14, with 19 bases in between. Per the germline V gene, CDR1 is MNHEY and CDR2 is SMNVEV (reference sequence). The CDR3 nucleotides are TGTGCCAGCAGTTTAAGGACGGAGGGTAAAGTGGCCCTCCACTTT. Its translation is CASSLRTEGKVALHF.

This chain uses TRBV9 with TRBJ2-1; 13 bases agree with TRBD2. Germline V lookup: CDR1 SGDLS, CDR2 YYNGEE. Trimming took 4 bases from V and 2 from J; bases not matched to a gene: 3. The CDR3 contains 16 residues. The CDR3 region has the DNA TGTGCCAGCAGCATCGGGACTAGCGGGGCCTACAATGAGCAGTTCTTC. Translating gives CASSIGTSGAYNEQFF. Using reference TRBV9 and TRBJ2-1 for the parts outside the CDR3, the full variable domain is DSGVTQTPKHLITATGQRVTLRCSPRSGDLSVYWYQQSLDQGLQFLIQYYNGEERAKGNILERFSAQQFPDLHSELNLSSLELGDSALYFCASSIGTSGAYNEQFFGPGTRLTVL.

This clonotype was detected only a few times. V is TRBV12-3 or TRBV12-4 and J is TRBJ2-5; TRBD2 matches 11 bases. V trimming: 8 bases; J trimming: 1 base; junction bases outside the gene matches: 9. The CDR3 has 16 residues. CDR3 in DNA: TGTGCCAGCGGCTCTAGCGGGGGGCCCTCCCAAGAGACCCAGTACTTC. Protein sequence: CASGSSGGPSQETQYF.

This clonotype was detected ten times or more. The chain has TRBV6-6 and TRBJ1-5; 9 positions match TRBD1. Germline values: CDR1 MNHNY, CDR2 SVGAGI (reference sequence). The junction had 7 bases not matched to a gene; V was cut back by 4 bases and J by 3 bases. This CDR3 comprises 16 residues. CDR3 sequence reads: CASSSPDRGLNQPQHF. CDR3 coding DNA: TGTGCCAGCAGTTCTCCGGACAGGGGACTCAATCAGCCCCAGCATTTT.

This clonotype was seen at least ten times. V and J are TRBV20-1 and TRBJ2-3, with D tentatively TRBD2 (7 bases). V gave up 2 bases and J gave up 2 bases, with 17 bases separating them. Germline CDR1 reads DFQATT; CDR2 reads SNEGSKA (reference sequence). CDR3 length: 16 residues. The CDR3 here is CSARPRGRGLTDTQYF. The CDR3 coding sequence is TGCAGTGCTAGACCCCGGGGGCGGGGGCTCACAGATACGCAGTATTTT.

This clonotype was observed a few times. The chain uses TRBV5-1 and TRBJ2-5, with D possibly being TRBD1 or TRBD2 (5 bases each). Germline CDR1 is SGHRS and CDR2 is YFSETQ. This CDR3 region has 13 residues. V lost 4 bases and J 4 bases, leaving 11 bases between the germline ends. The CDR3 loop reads CASSPGTTETQYF. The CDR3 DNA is TGCGCCAGCAGCCCGGGGACCACAGAGACCCAGTACTTC.

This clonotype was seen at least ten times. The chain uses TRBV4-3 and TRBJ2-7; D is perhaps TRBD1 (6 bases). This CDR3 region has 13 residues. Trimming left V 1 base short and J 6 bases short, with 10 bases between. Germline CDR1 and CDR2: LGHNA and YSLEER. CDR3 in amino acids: CASSQVGAREQYF. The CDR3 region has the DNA TGCGCCAGCAGCCAAGTGGGGGCTCGCGAGCAGTACTTC.

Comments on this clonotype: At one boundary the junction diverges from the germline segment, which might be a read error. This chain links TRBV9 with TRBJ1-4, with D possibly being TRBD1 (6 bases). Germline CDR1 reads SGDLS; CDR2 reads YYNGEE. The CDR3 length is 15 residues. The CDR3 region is CVSSDSMGANEKLFF. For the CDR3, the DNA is TGTGTCAGCAGCGATTCAATGGGGGCGAATGAAAAACTGTTTTTT.

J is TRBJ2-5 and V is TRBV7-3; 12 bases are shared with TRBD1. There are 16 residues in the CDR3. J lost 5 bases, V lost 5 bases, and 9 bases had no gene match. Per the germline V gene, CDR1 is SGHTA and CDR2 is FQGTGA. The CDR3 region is CASSPMGQGAGETQYF. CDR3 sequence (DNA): TGTGCCAGCAGCCCAATGGGACAGGGGGCAGGGGAGACCCAGTACTTC. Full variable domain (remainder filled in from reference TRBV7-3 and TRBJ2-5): GAGVSQTPSNKVTEKGKYVELRCDPISGHTALYWYRQSLGQGPEFLIYFQGTGAADDSGLPNDRFFAVRPEGSVSTLKIQRTERGDSAVYLCASSPMGQGAGETQYFGPGTRLLVL.

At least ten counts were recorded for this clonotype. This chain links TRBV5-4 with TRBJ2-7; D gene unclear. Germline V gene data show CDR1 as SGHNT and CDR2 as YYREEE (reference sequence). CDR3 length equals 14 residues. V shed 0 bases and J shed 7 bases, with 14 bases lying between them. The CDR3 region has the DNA TGTGCCAGCAGCTTGGAAGCCAGCCCGAGGGAGCAGTACTTC. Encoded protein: CASSLEASPREQYF.

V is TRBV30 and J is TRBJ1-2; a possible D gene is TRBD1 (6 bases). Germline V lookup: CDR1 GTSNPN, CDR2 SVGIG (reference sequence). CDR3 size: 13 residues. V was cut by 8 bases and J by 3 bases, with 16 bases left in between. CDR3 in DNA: TGTGCCGCTTTTACAGGGTGGGACTATGGCTACACCTTC. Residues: CAAFTGWDYGYTF.

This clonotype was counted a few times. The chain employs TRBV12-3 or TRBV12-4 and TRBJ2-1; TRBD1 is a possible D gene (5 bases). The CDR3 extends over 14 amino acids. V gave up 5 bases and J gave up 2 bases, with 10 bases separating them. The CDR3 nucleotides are TGTGCCAGCAGTCTGTGGGGCACCTACAATGAGCAGTTCTTC. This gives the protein CASSLWGTYNEQFF.

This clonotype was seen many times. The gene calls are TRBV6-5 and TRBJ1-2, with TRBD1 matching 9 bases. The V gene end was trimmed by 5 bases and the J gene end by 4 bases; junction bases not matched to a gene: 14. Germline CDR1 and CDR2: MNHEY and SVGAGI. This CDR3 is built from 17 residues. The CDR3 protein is CASSPFSTGGSPYGYTF. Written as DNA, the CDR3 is TGTGCCAGCAGTCCCTTCTCCACAGGGGGCTCTCCCTATGGCTACACCTTC.

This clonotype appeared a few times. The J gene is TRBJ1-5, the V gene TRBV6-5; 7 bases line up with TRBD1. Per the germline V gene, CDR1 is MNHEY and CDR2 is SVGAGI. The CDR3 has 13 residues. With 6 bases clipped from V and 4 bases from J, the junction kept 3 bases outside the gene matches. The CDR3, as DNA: TGTGCCAGCAGGACAGGGAGGAATCAGCCCCAGCATTTT. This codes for CASRTGRNQPQHF.